This T cell receptor (beta chain) was recorded in a study of blood T cell repertoires in COVID-19. Study overall: Acute-phase and convalescent COVID-19 samples originated in the United States, Italy and Spain. Nucleic acid was either cDNA or gDNA, and it came from T cells, B-cell-depleted T cells, or PBMCs.

With 4 bases removed from V and 0 bases from J, the gap between germline ends came to 10 bases. The CDR3 spans 14 residues. Germline V CDR1 and CDR2: SGHKS, YYEKEE (reference sequence). Authors' analysis steps: Amplifying reference gene primers gave estimates of nucleated cell counts. Some clones are missing from TCRdb's copy, which holds only in-frame ones; the method was immunoSEQ multiplex PCR. V, J and clone size derive from that table, while D and trimming were established from the DNA sequence. The sample consists of just under 65,000 clones, around 88% of them appearing once. This sequence originates from a human donor in a cohort sampled during active COVID-19. Input material: peripheral blood. The chain has TRBV5-5 and TRBJ1-2; tentative D call: TRBD1 (5 bases). As DNA, the CDR3 is TGTGCCAGCAGCAAGACAGCCTCTAACTATGGCTACACCTTC. This sequence encodes CASSKTASNYGYTF.